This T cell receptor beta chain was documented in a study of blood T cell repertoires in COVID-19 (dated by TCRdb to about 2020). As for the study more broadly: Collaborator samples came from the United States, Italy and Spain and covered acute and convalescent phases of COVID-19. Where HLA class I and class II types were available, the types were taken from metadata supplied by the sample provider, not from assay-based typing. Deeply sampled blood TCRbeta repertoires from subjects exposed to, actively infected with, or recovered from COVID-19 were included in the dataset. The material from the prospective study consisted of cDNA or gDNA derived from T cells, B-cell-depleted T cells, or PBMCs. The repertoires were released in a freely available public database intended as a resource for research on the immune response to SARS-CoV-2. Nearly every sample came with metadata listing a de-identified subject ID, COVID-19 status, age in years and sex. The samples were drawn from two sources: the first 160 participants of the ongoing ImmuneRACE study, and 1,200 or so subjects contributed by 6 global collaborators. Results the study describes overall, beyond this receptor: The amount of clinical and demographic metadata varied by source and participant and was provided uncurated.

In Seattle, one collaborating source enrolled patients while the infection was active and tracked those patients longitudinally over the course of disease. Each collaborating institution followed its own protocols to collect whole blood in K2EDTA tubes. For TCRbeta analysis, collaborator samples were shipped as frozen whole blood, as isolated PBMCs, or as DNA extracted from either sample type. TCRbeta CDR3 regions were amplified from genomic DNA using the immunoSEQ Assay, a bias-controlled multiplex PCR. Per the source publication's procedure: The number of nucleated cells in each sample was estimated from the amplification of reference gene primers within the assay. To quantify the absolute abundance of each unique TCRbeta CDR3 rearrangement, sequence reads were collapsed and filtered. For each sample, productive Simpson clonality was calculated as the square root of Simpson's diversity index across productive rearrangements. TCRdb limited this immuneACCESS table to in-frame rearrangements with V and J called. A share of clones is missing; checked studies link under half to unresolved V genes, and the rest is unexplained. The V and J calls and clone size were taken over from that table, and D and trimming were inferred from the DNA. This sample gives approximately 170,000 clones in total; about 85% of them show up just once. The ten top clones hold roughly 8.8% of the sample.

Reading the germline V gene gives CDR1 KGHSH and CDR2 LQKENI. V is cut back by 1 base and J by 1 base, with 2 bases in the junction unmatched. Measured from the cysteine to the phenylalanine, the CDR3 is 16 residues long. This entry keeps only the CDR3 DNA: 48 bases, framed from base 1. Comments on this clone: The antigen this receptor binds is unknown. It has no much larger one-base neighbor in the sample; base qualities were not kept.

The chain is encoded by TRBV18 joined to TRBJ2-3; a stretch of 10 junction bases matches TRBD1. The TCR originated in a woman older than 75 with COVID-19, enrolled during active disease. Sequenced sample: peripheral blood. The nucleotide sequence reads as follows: TGTGCCAGCTCACCACGGGGGACAGGGGGCACAGATACGCAGTATTTT. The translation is CASSPRGTGGTDTQYF.